This T cell receptor (beta chain) derives from a study of technical replicates of blood from a handful of donors. Profiled with immunoSEQ multiplex PCR; TCRdb holds only in-frame clones, not every one. This sample yields tens of thousands of clones, of which more than 90% are seen a single time; over 0.35% belongs to the top ten. Germline loops: CDR1 MNHEY, CDR2 SMNVEV (reference sequence). Trimming took off 1 base at V and 8 bases at J, with 14 bases between the two ends. CDR3 length equals 14 residues. The V gene is TRBV27, the J gene TRBJ1-2; tentatively, D is TRBD1 (6 bases). The clonotype originates from a human donor in good health. Material for sequencing was T cells isolated from PBMCs. The CDR3 here is CASSLYGGARGYTF. For the CDR3, the DNA is TGTGCCAGCAGTTTATACGGGGGGGCGCGAGGCTACACCTTC.